These 27 T cell receptor beta chains originate from one sample sequenced in a study of regulatory T cells in long-lasting Graves disease. Arm-PCR of CDR3 regions with iRepertoire HTBI primers generated TCR beta libraries. TCRdb fed the multiplex PCR reads into MiXCR, producing one record per CDR3 protein. The table has more than 300,000 distinct CDR3 sequences, around 20% seen once. Regarding time point: persistent/refractory GD, antithyroid drugs over 5 years with positive TRAb. The TCR library was prepared using RNA isolated from PBMCs. This specimen consisted of peripheral blood mononuclear cells (PBMCs), obtained when the disease was refractory, from a patient treated with antithyroid drugs. Receptors originate from a female donor with Graves disease.

The chain employs TRBV7-9 and TRBJ1-4, with D hard to call. Germline loops: CDR1 SEHNR, CDR2 FQNEAQ (reference sequence). V lost 0 bases and J lost 5, with 10 bases in between. The CDR3 loop spans 15 amino acids. Here the CDR3 DNA reads TGTGCCAGCAGCTTAGCGTCAGAGTTCAATGAAAAACTGTTTTTT. It specifies CASSLASEFNEKLFF. The complete variable domain, with remaining parts taken from reference TRBV7-9 and TRBJ1-4, reads DTGVSQNPRHKITKRGQNVTFRCDPISEHNRLYWYRQTLGQGPEFLTYFQNEAQLEKSRLLSDRFSAERPKGSFSTLEIQRTEQGDSAMYLCASSLASEFNEKLFFGSGTQLSVL.

V gene TRBV9 combines with J gene TRBJ1-1, with a weak D call TRBD1 (5 bases). The ends were cut back, 0 bases at V and 6 bases at J, with 9 bases in the middle. CDR1 is SGDLS and CDR2 is YYNGEE in the germline V gene. There are 13 residues in the CDR3. CDR3 bases: TGTGCCAGCAGCGTAGCCGGGGGGGCTGAAGCTTTCTTT. It yields the protein CASSVAGGAEAFF.

The genes are TRBV28 and TRBJ2-4, with 9 bases lining up with TRBD1. The trim removed 7 bases at V and 7 bases at J, leaving 2 bases unmatched. This CDR3 contains 12 residues. Germline V gives CDR1 MDHEN, CDR2 SYDVKM. The CDR3 bases are TGTGCCAGCACCGGACAGGGGAACATTCAGTACTTC. It encodes CASTGQGNIQYF.

This clonotype was observed many times. V gene TRBV7-9 combines with J gene TRBJ1-5, with TRBD1 matching 7 bases. The CDR3 spans 14 residues. The V segment lost 1 base and the J segment 8 bases; nucleotides outside the gene matches: 5. CDR1 is SEHNR and CDR2 is FQNEAQ in the germline V gene (reference sequence). CDR3 DNA: TGTGCCAGCAGCTTAGGCCAGGGGGTCGAGCCCCAGCATTTT. Amino acids: CASSLGQGVEPQHF.

This clonotype was observed a handful of times. The chain is built from TRBV7-3 and TRBJ1-6, with no clear D. The CDR3 is 15 amino acids. Germline lookup yields CDR1 SGHTA and CDR2 FQGTGA. V dropped 0 bases and J dropped 8 bases, with 11 bases sitting between them. DNA for the CDR3: TGTGCCAGCAGCTTAACTTTCTCCTGGGATTCACCCCTCCACTTT. This gives the protein CASSLTFSWDSPLHF.

CDR3 residues: CASGIATGANVLTF. The CDR3 nucleotides are TGTGCCAGCGGTATCGCCACTGGGGCCAACGTCCTGACTTTC. The chain couples TRBV28 to TRBJ2-6, with D unresolved. This CDR3 region has 14 residues. Trimming removed 8 bases from V and 2 bases from J, with 10 bases in between. CDR1 is MDHEN, CDR2 SYDVKM, per germline.

This clonotype was recorded many times. The V call is TRBV7-2, the J call TRBJ2-7, with D possibly being TRBD2 (6 bases). The CDR3 length is 14 residues. Between the trimmed V and J ends, which lost 2 bases and 3 bases, there was a span of 11 bases. CDR1 and CDR2 from the germline V gene are SGHTA and FQGNSA. This chain's CDR3 is CASSLRRDSYEQYF. The CDR3 coding sequence is TGTGCCAGCAGCTTACGGCGGGATAGCTACGAGCAGTACTTC.

This clonotype was seen a handful of times. The chain carries TRBV4-2 and TRBJ2-7; 14 bases align to TRBD2. The J segment lost 0 bases and the V segment lost 1 base, leaving 8 bases of the junction unmatched. The CDR3 is 19 amino acids. Germline V gene data show CDR1 as LGHNA and CDR2 as YNFKEQ. CDR3 protein: CASSQGLTSGRGSSYEQYF. In nucleotides, the CDR3 is TGTGCCAGCAGCCAAGGCCTGACTAGCGGGAGGGGCAGCTCCTACGAGCAGTACTTC.

The table lists this clonotype with a few counts. The chain joins TRBV3-1 to TRBJ2-1; D is uncertain. V was pared by 4 bases and J by 8 bases, with 6 bases between. CDR1 and CDR2 from the germline V gene are LGHDT and YNNKEL (reference sequence). This CDR3 contains 11 residues. The CDR3 DNA reads as TGTGCCAGCAGCCGCGTGGATGAGCAGTTCTTC. Translation gives CASSRVDEQFF.

This chain links TRBV11-1 with TRBJ2-7, with D unclear. V lost 3 bases to trimming and J lost 0 bases, with 6 bases between them. CDR1 is SGHAT and CDR2 is FQDESV in the germline V gene (reference sequence). This CDR3 has 13 residues. DNA for the CDR3: TGTGCCAGCAGCTTGACGGCCTCCTACGAGCAGTACTTC. Protein product: CASSLTASYEQYF. The full variable domain, its missing parts supplied by reference TRBV11-1 and TRBJ2-7, is EAEVAQSPRYKITEKSQAVAFWCDPISGHATLYWYRQILGQGPELLVQFQDESVVDDSQLPKDRFSAERLKGVDSTLKIQPAELGDSAMYLCASSLTASYEQYFGPGTRLTVT.

This clonotype occurred many times. The J gene is TRBJ1-2, the V gene TRBV7-2; no clear D gene. CDR1 and CDR2 (germline): SGHTA, FQGNSA. The CDR3 consists of 15 residues. The V gene lost 4 bases and the J gene lost 1 base, with 13 bases spanning the gap. CDR3: CASSYPDTFNYGYTF. The DNA for the CDR3 is TGTGCCAGCAGCTACCCCGACACCTTTAACTATGGCTACACCTTC.

This clonotype was detected only a few times. Written as DNA, the CDR3 is TGTGCCAGCAGCCCATCACGGGGGACGGGCCAAGAGACCCAGTACTTC. It codes for CASSPSRGTGQETQYF. J is TRBJ2-5 and V is TRBV7-9; the D gene is possibly TRBD2 (6 bases). CDR3 length: 16 amino acids. Germline assignment: CDR1 SEHNR and CDR2 FQNEAQ (reference sequence). Trimming pared 5 bases from V and 1 base from J, leaving 17 bases between.

This clonotype was counted only a few times. CDR3 protein: CSVEERQIMNTEAFF. In DNA, the CDR3 is TGCAGCGTTGAAGAGAGGCAGATTATGAACACTGAAGCTTTCTTT. The chain links TRBV29-1 to TRBJ1-1; D is undetermined. CDR1 and CDR2 (germline): SQVTM, ANQGSEA. V was pared by 0 bases and J by 0 bases, with 11 bases between. CDR3 length: 15 residues.

This clonotype was detected only a few times. The rearrangement links TRBV5-1 to TRBJ1-1, with a weak D call TRBD1 (5 bases). V dropped 0 bases and J dropped 5 bases, with 14 bases sitting between them. The CDR3 runs 15 residues. Germline V gene lookup returns CDR1 SGHRS and CDR2 YFSETQ. CDR3 region: CASSLGAGGLTEAFF. As DNA, the CDR3 is TGCGCCAGCAGCTTGGGAGCGGGGGGTTTGACTGAAGCTTTCTTT. Supplemented by reference TRBV5-1 and TRBJ1-1, the full variable domain reads KAGVTQTPRYLIKTRGQQVTLSCSPISGHRSVSWYQQTPGQGLQFLFEYFSETQRNKGNFPGRFSGRQFSNSRSEMNVSTLELGDSALYLCASSLGAGGLTEAFFGQGTRLTVV.

This clonotype was observed many times. The chain combines TRBV7-9 with TRBJ2-7; D is tentatively TRBD1 or TRBD2 (6 bases each). Looked up from germline, CDR1 is SEHNR and CDR2 is FQNEAQ (reference sequence). The CDR3 covers 15 residues. Trimming stripped 2 bases from V and 4 bases from J, with 15 bases between. CDR3 coding DNA: TGTGCCAGCAGCTTAACGGGGGCCCTTGCTTACGAGCAGTACTTC. It codes for CASSLTGALAYEQYF.

The chain couples TRBV5-1 to TRBJ2-3; 8 bases agree with TRBD2. J was trimmed by 5 bases and V by 1 base; bases with no gene match: 9. The CDR3 runs 16 residues. CDR1 and CDR2 (germline): SGHRS, YFSETQ. CDR3: CASSLMTSAQGDTQYF. The CDR3 DNA is TGCGCCAGCAGCTTGATGACTAGCGCACAGGGAGATACGCAGTATTTT.

Here the CDR3 DNA reads TGTGCCAGCAGCTTACAGGGGGCGGGTGAGCAGTTCTTC. It translates to CASSLQGAGEQFF. The V and J genes are TRBV13 and TRBJ2-7; 8 nucleotides line up with TRBD1. Near its end, the DNA agrees better with TRBJ2-1, so the J call may be wrong. This CDR3 spans 13 amino acids. The germline gives CDR1 PRHDT, CDR2 FYEKMQ (reference sequence).

There are a few counts of this clonotype. CDR3: CASSVGQGYNSPLHF. CDR3 bases: TGTGCCAGCAGCGTCGGCCAAGGGTATAATTCACCCCTCCACTTT. The chain links TRBV9 to TRBJ1-6; D call uncertain. The CDR3 is 15 amino acids. The V and J ends lost 2 bases and 4 bases respectively, with 10 bases between them. The germline gives CDR1 SGDLS, CDR2 YYNGEE.

This clonotype was counted ten times or more. The rearrangement uses TRBV24-1 and TRBJ2-2, with TRBD1 matching over 10 bases. Trimming removed 4 bases from V and 4 bases from J; junction bases left unmatched: 5. Germline V lookup: CDR1 KGHDR, CDR2 SFDVKD. This CDR3 comprises 16 residues. The DNA for the CDR3 is TGTGCCACCAGTGACCCCGGGACAGGGGCCACCGGGGAGCTGTTTTTT. The encoded protein is CATSDPGTGATGELFF.

This clonotype was detected ten times or more. This rearrangement joins TRBV28 to TRBJ2-7, with D perhaps matching TRBD1 (5 bases). V was pared by 4 bases and J by 6 bases, with 19 bases between. Germline-derived CDR1 and CDR2 are MDHEN and SYDVKM. This CDR3 has 15 residues. This CDR3 reads CASSWQGWIGSEQYF. CDR3 coding DNA: TGTGCCAGCAGTTGGCAGGGTTGGATTGGATCCGAGCAGTACTTC.

In its sample, this clonotype was seen many times. The chain links TRBV7-2 to TRBJ2-5; 8 bases align to TRBD1. The CDR3 contains 14 residues. The germline V gene has CDR1 SGHTA and CDR2 FQGNSA. The V segment lost 5 bases and the J segment 4 bases; nucleotides outside the gene matches: 6. For the CDR3, the DNA is TGTGCCAGCAGCGAGGGACAGGTATTAGAGACCCAGTACTTC. This encodes CASSEGQVLETQYF. Complete variable domain (other parts from reference TRBV7-2 and TRBJ2-5): GAGVSQSPSNKVTEKGKDVELRCDPISGHTALYWYRQSLGQGLEFLIYFQGNSAPDKSGLPSDRFSAERTGGSVSTLTIQRTQQEDSAVYLCASSEGQVLETQYFGPGTRLLVL.

V gene TRBV12-3 or TRBV12-4 combines with J gene TRBJ2-1, with 15 nucleotides matching TRBD2. The length of the CDR3 is 17 residues. Losses at the gene ends were 5 bases for V and 2 bases for J; bases not matched to a gene: 4. The CDR3 protein is CASSGLAGGITYNEQFF. CDR3 sequence (DNA): TGTGCCAGCAGTGGACTAGCGGGGGGGATTACCTACAATGAGCAGTTCTTC.

The table lists this clonotype with a few counts. The chain has TRBV7-6 and TRBJ2-2; D unresolved. The CDR3 loop spans 13 amino acids. The V and J ends lost 8 bases and 7 bases respectively, with 14 bases between them. Germline CDR1 SGHVS, CDR2 FNYEAQ. The CDR3 loop is CASRAQQGGELFF. CDR3 nucleotides: TGTGCCAGCCGGGCCCAGCAAGGCGGGGAGCTGTTTTTT.

The chain uses TRBV2 and TRBJ2-3; D remains unclear. V was cut by 7 bases and J by 4 bases, with 9 bases left in between. The CDR3 sequence is 12 residues long. CDR1 SNHLY and CDR2 FYNNEI come from the germline V gene. CDR3 nucleotide sequence: TGTGCCAGCACCTTAGAACCAGATACGCAGTATTTT. It translates to CASTLEPDTQYF.

Many counts were recorded for this clonotype. The CDR3 is CASSQTGVSGYTF. The CDR3 DNA follows: TGTGCCAGCAGCCAGACAGGGGTCAGTGGCTACACCTTC. This chain links TRBV11-2 with TRBJ1-2; 8 bases match TRBD1. The CDR3 is made up of 13 amino acids. Germline V gene lookup returns CDR1 SGHAT and CDR2 FQNNGV. The J segment lost 7 bases and the V segment lost 5 bases, leaving 6 bases of the junction unmatched. The entire variable domain, with the rest obtained from reference TRBV11-2 and TRBJ1-2, is as follows: EAGVAQSPRYKIIEKRQSVAFWCNPISGHATLYWYQQILGQGPKLLIQFQNNGVVDDSQLPKDRFSAERLKGVDSTLKIQPAKLEDSAVYLCASSQTGVSGYTFGSGTRLTVV.

This clonotype came up many times. This rearrangement joins TRBV12-3 or TRBV12-4 to TRBJ1-1; D is unclear. The CDR3 consists of 14 residues. V shed 8 bases and J shed 0 bases, with 13 bases lying between them. The CDR3 region has the DNA TGTGCCAGCCATGGGTGGTCCATGAACACTGAAGCTTTCTTT. Its translation: CASHGWSMNTEAFF.

This clonotype was counted at least ten times. The gene calls are TRBV20-1 and TRBJ2-7; 11 bases match TRBD2. There are 12 residues in the CDR3. Trimming took 3 bases from V and 7 from J; bases not matched to a gene: 2. Germline values: CDR1 DFQATT, CDR2 SNEGSKA (reference sequence). CDR3 residues: CSASSGRDEQYF. The CDR3 nucleotides are TGCAGTGCTAGTAGCGGGAGGGATGAGCAGTACTTC.